What follows are 27 T cell receptor beta chains derived from one specimen sequenced in a study of blood T cell repertoires in COVID-19. Measured with immunoSEQ multiplex PCR; TCRdb has only the in-frame clones, and not every one. The table records around 130,000 clones, approximately 77% of them present only once. The sample consisted of peripheral blood. The source of these receptors is a human donor in a cohort sampled during active COVID-19.

This chain joins TRBV15 and TRBJ1-4, with 7 bases lining up with TRBD1. V was pared by 4 bases and J by 5 bases, with 7 bases of the junction left unmatched. This CDR3 has 15 amino acids. From germline, CDR1 is LNHNV and CDR2 YYDKDF (reference sequence). The CDR3 bases are TGTGCCACCAGCACCCTGGGACAGATGAATGAAAAACTGTTTTTT. As protein: CATSTLGQMNEKLFF.

The CDR3: CASSTPGGFYEQYF. The CDR3 DNA sequence: TGTGCCAGTAGCACCCCAGGGGGCTTCTACGAGCAGTACTTC. The rearrangement links TRBV19 to TRBJ2-7; TRBD1 aligns across 8 bases. Germline V gene lookup returns CDR1 LNHDA and CDR2 SQIVND (reference sequence). This CDR3 has 14 amino acids. Trimming cost V 6 bases and J 3 bases; bases outside gene matches: 7.

This chain's CDR3 is CASTPGNEQYF. The CDR3 bases are TGTGCCAGCACTCCGGGGAACGAGCAGTACTTC. J is TRBJ2-7 and V is TRBV28, with D possibly matching TRBD2 (5 bases). The V gene's germline CDR1 is MDHEN and CDR2 SYDVKM. The CDR3 contains 11 residues. Trimming removed 7 bases at V and 5 bases at J, with 9 bases between.

This chain joins TRBV6-4 and TRBJ2-1; 7 bases are a match to TRBD1. Per the germline V gene, CDR1 is MRHNA and CDR2 is SNTAGT. The CDR3 consists of 16 residues. Germline trimming cut 5 bases from V and 6 bases from J; bases unmatched to any gene: 13. The chain's CDR3 is CASSSNEGQDINEQFF. In nucleotides, the CDR3 is TGTGCCAGCAGTTCAAACGAAGGACAGGACATCAATGAGCAGTTCTTC.

This clone appeared a single time. The chain has TRBV5-1 and TRBJ1-1; TRBD1 is a possible D gene (6 bases). This CDR3 is 14 amino acids long. V lost 1 base to trimming and J lost 2 bases, with 9 bases between them. The germline V gene encodes CDR1 SGHRS and CDR2 YFSETQ. This CDR3 is CASSLSQGNTEAFF. CDR3 coding DNA: TGCGCCAGCAGCTTGTCACAGGGAAACACTGAAGCTTTCTTT.

The chain joins TRBV9 to TRBJ1-4; 7 nucleotides match TRBD1. The germline V gene has CDR1 SGDLS and CDR2 YYNGEE. The junction had 3 bases not matched to a gene; V was cut back by 4 bases and J by 0 bases. CDR3 length equals 15 residues. The CDR3 sequence: CASSSTGATNEKLFF. CDR3 nucleotide sequence: TGTGCCAGCAGCTCAACAGGGGCAACTAATGAAAAACTGTTTTTT.

The V gene is TRBV20-1, the J gene TRBJ2-7; 7 bases fit TRBD1. Germline trimming cut 3 bases from V and 2 bases from J; bases unmatched to any gene: 4. This CDR3 is 13 amino acids long. The germline gives CDR1 DFQATT, CDR2 SNEGSKA (reference sequence). As DNA, the CDR3 is TGCAGTGCTAGTTGGGACAGAACCTACGAGCAGTACTTC. This codes for CSASWDRTYEQYF.

The rearrangement links TRBV10-1 to TRBJ2-5; D might be TRBD1 (5 bases). CDR3 size: 13 residues. V lost 6 bases, J lost 2 bases, and 10 bases lay in between. Per germline, CDR1 WNHNN and CDR2 SYGVQD (reference sequence). CDR3 DNA sequence: TGCGCCAGCAGCAGGGCCCTACAAGAGACCCAGTACTTC. Amino acid sequence: CASSRALQETQYF.

J is TRBJ2-5 and V is TRBV27, with 13 positions matching TRBD2. The germline V gene has CDR1 MNHEY and CDR2 SMNVEV (reference sequence). The CDR3 covers 16 residues. Trimming took 5 bases from V and 5 from J; bases not matched to a gene: 8. The CDR3 sequence: CASSPGLAGVGETQYF. For the CDR3, the DNA is TGTGCCAGCAGTCCAGGACTAGCGGGAGTCGGGGAGACCCAGTACTTC.

The gene calls are TRBV9 and TRBJ1-1; no firm D call. The germline V gene has CDR1 SGDLS and CDR2 YYNGEE. Trimming stripped 0 bases from V and 1 base from J, with 7 bases between. This CDR3 contains 14 residues. This CDR3 reads CASSVDAGNTEAFF. CDR3 in DNA: TGTGCCAGCAGCGTAGATGCAGGGAACACTGAAGCTTTCTTT.

The chain carries TRBV6-1 and TRBJ2-7, with 7 bases that match TRBD2. V was pared by 3 bases and J by 3 bases, with 5 bases of the junction left unmatched. The V gene's germline CDR1 is MNHNS and CDR2 SASEGT. The CDR3 contains 14 residues. This chain's CDR3 is CASSDWGGNYEQYF. CDR3 nucleotides: TGTGCCAGCAGTGATTGGGGAGGGAACTACGAGCAGTACTTC.

The sample holds a few counts of this clone. J is TRBJ1-1 and V is TRBV5-1; perhaps TRBD1 as D (5 bases). CDR3 length equals 15 residues. Between the trimmed V and J ends, which lost 1 base and 0 bases, there was a span of 10 bases. The germline V gene has CDR1 SGHRS and CDR2 YFSETQ. The CDR3 reads CASSLTGLMNTEAFF. The CDR3 coding sequence is TGCGCCAGCAGCTTGACAGGACTAATGAACACTGAAGCTTTCTTT. The full variable domain, in which reference TRBV5-1 and TRBJ1-1 provide the parts outside the CDR3, is KAGVTQTPRYLIKTRGQQVTLSCSPISGHRSVSWYQQTPGQGLQFLFEYFSETQRNKGNFPGRFSGRQFSNSRSEMNVSTLELGDSALYLCASSLTGLMNTEAFFGQGTRLTVV.

This rearrangement joins TRBV12-3 or TRBV12-4 to TRBJ2-5; no firm D call. V lost 5 bases to trimming and J lost 5 bases, with 12 bases between them. This CDR3 region has 13 residues. The CDR3 DNA reads TGTGCCAGCAGTCGCCAGGCTGGGGAGACCCAGTACTTC. Amino acid sequence: CASSRQAGETQYF.

This chain joins TRBV7-9 and TRBJ2-7; 10 positions agree with TRBD1. This CDR3 comprises 15 residues. Germline assignment: CDR1 SEHNR and CDR2 FQNEAQ (reference sequence). V lost 5 bases and J lost 6; bases outside the gene matches: 10. The CDR3 nucleotides read TGTGCCAGCAGCCCGGGACAGGGGAGGGATTTCGAGCAGTACTTC. Translating gives CASSPGQGRDFEQYF.

In its sample, this clone was seen once. This rearrangement joins TRBV6-1 to TRBJ2-7; 8 positions match TRBD2. The CDR3 is 15 amino acids. Germline CDR1 and CDR2: MNHNS and SASEGT. The V and J ends lost 2 bases and 7 bases, in that order; junction bases with no gene match: 10. CDR3 nucleotide sequence: TGTGCCAGCAGTGAAAGGGTAGCGGGGCCTCGGGAGCAGTACTTC. It translates to CASSERVAGPREQYF.

The chain has TRBV4-1 and TRBJ2-7, with D possibly matching TRBD2 (7 bases). CDR3 length: 15 amino acids. Trimming took 0 bases from V and 5 from J, leaving 14 bases between them. CDR1 and CDR2 (germline): MGHRA, YSYEKL. The DNA for the CDR3 is TGCGCCAGCAGCCAAGAGGGGGGGGCTGTTGACGAGCAGTACTTC. Residues: CASSQEGGAVDEQYF.

The table lists this clone with a few counts. The chain is built from TRBV29-1 and TRBJ1-1; the match to TRBD1 covers 9 bases. CDR3 length equals 10 residues. CDR1 and CDR2 from the germline V gene are SQVTM and ANQGSEA. V trimming: 4 bases; J trimming: 11 bases; junction bases outside the gene matches: 2. The CDR3 sequence is CSVVGQGAFF. CDR3 bases: TGCAGCGTTGTCGGACAGGGGGCTTTCTTT.

The rearrangement uses TRBV6-6 and TRBJ1-2, with TRBD1 matching 9 bases. Germline loops: CDR1 MNHNY, CDR2 SVGAGI (reference sequence). Trimming removed 6 bases from V and 5 bases from J; junction bases left unmatched: 25. The CDR3 runs 20 residues. As DNA, the CDR3 is TGTGCCAGCAGCAAAAACGTGGGCGGGGGGTTCTCCGGGACAGGGTATGGCTACACCTTC. It specifies CASSKNVGGGFSGTGYGYTF.

The gene calls are TRBV7-8 and TRBJ1-5; a weak D match, TRBD1 (5 bases). Trimming stripped 1 base from V and 6 bases from J, with 13 bases between. Germline CDR1 SGHVS, CDR2 FQNEAQ. CDR3 size: 15 residues. The DNA for the CDR3 is TGTGCCAGCAGCTTAGAGGGTCAGGGCCTTCAGCCCCAGCATTTT. Translating gives CASSLEGQGLQPQHF.

V gene TRBV19 combines with J gene TRBJ1-5; 7 bases align to TRBD1. The length of the CDR3 is 15 residues. V trimming: 4 bases; J trimming: 7 bases; junction bases outside the gene matches: 10. Germline values: CDR1 LNHDA, CDR2 SQIVND (reference sequence). The CDR3 sequence: CASSSLDREIQPQHF. CDR3 DNA: TGTGCCAGTAGTAGCCTCGACAGGGAGATACAGCCCCAGCATTTT.

The chain uses TRBV11-2 and TRBJ1-3, with D unresolved. This CDR3 region has 12 residues. The V gene lost 5 bases and the J gene lost 2 bases, with 4 bases spanning the gap. Germline values: CDR1 SGHAT, CDR2 FQNNGV. In DNA, the CDR3 is TGTGCCAGCAGCCCTGCTGGAAACACCATATATTTT. Protein product: CASSPAGNTIYF.

The chain is built from TRBV6-5 and TRBJ1-3, with TRBD1 identical over 8 bases. Looked up from germline, CDR1 is MNHEY and CDR2 is SVGAGI. Trimming took 2 bases from V and 4 from J; bases not matched to a gene: 7. The CDR3 sequence is 16 residues long. The CDR3 DNA is TGTGCCAGCAGTTACCGTTGGACAGGGAAGGGAAACACCATATATTTT. It is translated as CASSYRWTGKGNTIYF.

This chain joins TRBV28 and TRBJ2-3, with D possibly being TRBD1 (6 bases). The germline V gene has CDR1 MDHEN and CDR2 SYDVKM. The CDR3 length is 17 residues. The V and J ends lost 2 bases and 6 bases respectively, with 21 bases between them. DNA of the CDR3: TGTGCCAGCAGTTTAGAGTTGGGGGCCCTAGCAGGGGATACGCAGTATTTT. Encoded protein: CASSLELGALAGDTQYF. The full variable domain, in which reference TRBV28 and TRBJ2-3 provide the parts outside the CDR3, is DVKVTQSSRYLVKRTGEKVFLECVQDMDHENMFWYRQDPGLGLRLIYFSYDVKMKEKGDIPEGYSVSREKKERFSLILESASTNQTSMYLCASSLELGALAGDTQYFGPGTRLTVL.

The chain links TRBV11-3 to TRBJ2-7; TRBD2 might be the D (6 bases). Germline CDR1 SGHNT, CDR2 YENEEA. CDR3 size: 15 residues. V lost 1 base and J 0 bases, leaving 10 bases between the germline ends. CDR3 DNA: TGTGCCAGCAGCTTAGGCGGGGCTAGCTCCTACGAGCAGTACTTC. Translating it yields CASSLGGASSYEQYF.

In this sample, this clone turned up a few times. The chain employs TRBV10-3 and TRBJ2-7; weak D call: TRBD1 (6 bases). Germline loops: CDR1 ENHRY, CDR2 SYGVKD. The V end was cut by 6 bases, the J end by 7 bases, with 13 bases between. The CDR3 spans 12 residues. CDR3 amino acids: CAISMQGGEQYF. The CDR3 nucleotides read TGTGCCATCAGCATGCAAGGGGGAGAGCAGTACTTC.

This clone was counted between two and nine times. The V gene is TRBV5-6, the J gene TRBJ1-3, with D possibly matching TRBD1 (5 bases). Trimming pared 4 bases from V and 0 bases from J, leaving 14 bases between. The CDR3 has 16 amino acids. Germline CDR1 and CDR2: SGHDT and YYEEEE. CDR3 residues: CASSTLDRHSGNTIYF. The CDR3 bases are TGTGCCAGCAGCACCCTTGACAGACACTCTGGAAACACCATATATTTT. The complete variable domain, with remaining parts taken from reference TRBV5-6 and TRBJ1-3, reads DAGVTQSPTHLIKTRGQQVTLRCSPKSGHDTVSWYQQALGQGPQFIFQYYEEEERQRGNFPDRFSGHQFPNYSSELNVNALLLGDSALYLCASSTLDRHSGNTIYFGEGSWLTVV.

The V call is TRBV7-9, the J call TRBJ1-2; 7 bases are a match to TRBD1. Losses at the gene ends were 3 bases for V and 7 bases for J; bases not matched to a gene: 5. Looked up from germline, CDR1 is SEHNR and CDR2 is FQNEAQ (reference sequence). The CDR3 loop spans 13 amino acids. In DNA form, the CDR3 reads TGTGCCAGCAGCTTGGGGACAGTCAGTGGCTACACCTTC. Encoded protein: CASSLGTVSGYTF. Combining the CDR3 with reference TRBV7-9 and TRBJ1-2 gives the whole variable domain DTGVSQNPRHKITKRGQNVTFRCDPISEHNRLYWYRQTLGQGPEFLTYFQNEAQLEKSRLLSDRFSAERPKGSFSTLEIQRTEQGDSAMYLCASSLGTVSGYTFGSGTRLTVV.